The T cell receptor (beta chain) under discussion was sequenced for a study of blood T cell repertoires in COVID-19. TCRdb's table, derived via immunoSEQ multiplex PCR, lists solely in-frame clones and lacks some. The sample consists of roughly 250,000 clones, 85% to 90% of them appearing once. Trimming removed 4 bases at V and 11 bases at J, with 9 bases between. This CDR3 has 11 residues. This sequence was found in a woman aged 18-35 years who had recovered from COVID-19. The chain links TRBV12-3 or TRBV12-4 to TRBJ1-5; no reliable D call. Material: PBMCs or T cells enriched from blood (not recorded which). The CDR3 here is CASSSWETQHF. The CDR3 DNA sequence: TGTGCCAGCAGTTCTTGGGAGACCCAGCATTTT.